Below are 21 T cell receptor beta chains sequenced from a single sample in a study of blood T cell repertoires in COVID-19. Profiled with immunoSEQ multiplex PCR; TCRdb holds only in-frame clones, not every one. The sample yields some 380,000 clones, around 90% seen once. Specimen: peripheral blood. The receptor set was obtained from a young man with active or convalescent COVID-19.

J is TRBJ2-1 and V is TRBV7-2; 9 bases align to TRBD1. The length of the CDR3 is 15 residues. Trimming at V came to 1 base and at J to 8 bases, leaving 6 bases not matched to a gene. Germline lookup yields CDR1 SGHTA and CDR2 FQGNSA. DNA of the CDR3: TGTGCCAGCAGCTTAGGGGGGACAGGGAGCGATGAGCAGTTCTTC. Translation gives CASSLGGTGSDEQFF.

The chain uses TRBV4-3 and TRBJ2-3, with TRBD2 matching over 12 bases. This CDR3 comprises 16 residues. V gave up 3 bases and J gave up 6 bases; unmatched junction bases: 7. The V gene's germline CDR1 is LGHNA and CDR2 YSLEER. CDR3 sequence (DNA): TGCGCCAGCAGCCACTGGACTAGCGGGAAGAGGGATACGCAGTATTTT. Translating it yields CASSHWTSGKRDTQYF.

The chain carries TRBV4-2 and TRBJ2-7, with 11 bases fitting TRBD1. This CDR3 spans 14 amino acids. Trimming took 4 bases from V and 4 from J; bases not matched to a gene: 3. Germline V gives CDR1 LGHNA, CDR2 YNFKEQ. The CDR3 coding sequence is TGTGCCAGCAGCCCCGGACAGGGGGCATACGAGCAGTACTTC. It yields the protein CASSPGQGAYEQYF.

The chain is built from TRBV19 and TRBJ1-5; D call uncertain. Deletions cut 1 base from V and 1 base from J, with 8 bases between. The CDR3 covers 15 residues. Germline CDR1 LNHDA, CDR2 SQIVND (reference sequence). This chain's CDR3 is CASSIGAGSNQPQHF. For the CDR3, the DNA is TGTGCCAGTAGTATAGGGGCAGGCAGCAATCAGCCCCAGCATTTT.

This chain connects TRBV2 to TRBJ1-3; D is unclear. The germline V gene encodes CDR1 SNHLY and CDR2 FYNNEI. The CDR3 length is 15 residues. Trimming shortened V by 6 bases and J by 0 bases, and 12 bases separated the two germline ends. The CDR3 region is CASSLNRDSGNTIYF. CDR3 in DNA: TGTGCCAGCAGCCTAAACCGGGACTCTGGAAACACCATATATTTT.

The V gene is TRBV29-1, the J gene TRBJ2-5; 8 bases map to TRBD1. CDR1 is SQVTM and CDR2 is ANQGSEA in the germline V gene. With V trimmed by 0 bases and J by 2 bases, 8 bases remained unmatched. The CDR3 is 16 residues long. Here the CDR3 reads CSVEDPGDRTQETQYF. Here the CDR3 DNA reads TGCAGCGTTGAAGATCCCGGGGACAGGACTCAAGAGACCCAGTACTTC. Based on the CDR3 plus reference TRBV29-1 and TRBJ2-5, the full variable domain is SAVISQKPSRDICQRGTSLTIQCQVDSQVTMMFWYRQQPGQSLTLIATANQGSEATYESGFVIDKFPISRPNLTFSTLTVSNMSPEDSSIYLCSVEDPGDRTQETQYFGPGTRLLVL.

The chain combines TRBV5-6 with TRBJ2-2; 8 bases line up with TRBD1. V lost 0 bases to trimming and J lost 2 bases; unmatched junction nucleotides: 3. This CDR3 is built from 16 residues. Germline loops: CDR1 SGHDT, CDR2 YYEEEE. Written as DNA, the CDR3 is TGTGCCAGCAGCTTGGCAGGGGGCGTTAACACCGGGGAGCTGTTTTTT. Translation: CASSLAGGVNTGELFF.

This chain joins TRBV5-1 and TRBJ2-7; D might be TRBD1 (6 bases). V lost 0 bases to trimming and J lost 1 base, with 17 bases between them. Germline CDR1 is SGHRS and CDR2 is YFSETQ. CDR3 size: 17 residues. CDR3 loop: CASSLVPRTAFSYEQYF. For the CDR3, the DNA is TGCGCCAGCAGCTTGGTACCCCGGACAGCGTTTTCCTACGAGCAGTACTTC.

V is TRBV21-1 and J is TRBJ2-7; the table's D gene call, TRBD2, was not cross checked with the DNA. TRBV21-1 is a recognized pseudogene. The CDR3 loop spans 13 amino acids. CDR3 in DNA: TGTGCCTGGGGGGGGAACCGTTCCTACGAGCAGTACTTC. It translates to CAWGGNRSYEQYF.

The chain recombines TRBV4-2 with TRBJ1-1; 10 nucleotides line up with TRBD1. The CDR3 is made up of 15 amino acids. Germline lookup yields CDR1 LGHNA and CDR2 YNFKEQ. The V and J ends lost 4 bases and 4 bases, in that order; junction bases with no gene match: 6. This CDR3 reads CASSPQTGGITEAFF. The CDR3 coding sequence is TGTGCCAGCAGCCCTCAGACAGGGGGCATCACTGAAGCTTTCTTT.

The J gene is TRBJ2-2, the V gene TRBV9, with D possibly TRBD2 on 5 matching bases. The CDR3 loop spans 17 amino acids. The V end was cut by 0 bases, the J end by 4 bases, with 16 bases between. CDR1 is SGDLS, CDR2 YYNGEE, per germline. The CDR3 nucleotides read TGTGCCAGCAGCGTAGTCGTGGTGAGCGGCGGCACCGGGGAGCTGTTTTTT. Translating gives CASSVVVVSGGTGELFF. The entire variable domain, with the rest obtained from reference TRBV9 and TRBJ2-2, is as follows: DSGVTQTPKHLITATGQRVTLRCSPRSGDLSVYWYQQSLDQGLQFLIQYYNGEERAKGNILERFSAQQFPDLHSELNLSSLELGDSALYFCASSVVVVSGGTGELFFGEGSRLTVL.

V usage is TRBV5-6 and J usage is TRBJ1-6, with D tentatively TRBD1 (5 bases). This CDR3 has 16 residues. Between the trimmed V and J ends, which lost 4 bases and 4 bases, there was a span of 15 bases. The germline CDR1 and CDR2 sequences are SGHDT and YYEEEE. The CDR3 DNA reads TGTGCCAGCAGCCCGTGGGCGGGGGAATATAATTCACCCCTCCACTTT. Encoded protein: CASSPWAGEYNSPLHF. The complete variable domain, with remaining parts taken from reference TRBV5-6 and TRBJ1-6, reads DAGVTQSPTHLIKTRGQQVTLRCSPKSGHDTVSWYQQALGQGPQFIFQYYEEEERQRGNFPDRFSGHQFPNYSSELNVNALLLGDSALYLCASSPWAGEYNSPLHFGNGTRLTVT.

With respect to this clone: Other DNA sequences in this specimen translate into the identical CDR3. V is TRBV7-2 and J is TRBJ1-2; D perhaps matches TRBD1 (6 bases). Trimming removed 3 bases at V and 0 bases at J, with 8 bases between. Germline CDR1 SGHTA, CDR2 FQGNSA. The CDR3 is 14 residues long. CDR3 coding DNA: TGTGCCAGCAGCTTGGACAGAGCTAACTATGGCTACACCTTC. This gives the protein CASSLDRANYGYTF.

This clone was picked up a small number of times. The V gene is TRBV7-2, the J gene TRBJ2-5, with 7 bases lining up with TRBD1. The CDR3 extends over 13 amino acids. With 3 bases clipped from V and 9 bases from J, the junction kept 7 bases outside the gene matches. CDR1 SGHTA and CDR2 FQGNSA come from the germline V gene. The DNA for the CDR3 is TGTGCCAGCAGCTTCGAGCCCCAGGGGGCCCAGTACTTC. This translates into CASSFEPQGAQYF. Complete variable domain (other parts from reference TRBV7-2 and TRBJ2-5): GAGVSQSPSNKVTEKGKDVELRCDPISGHTALYWYRQSLGQGLEFLIYFQGNSAPDKSGLPSDRFSAERTGGSVSTLTIQRTQQEDSAVYLCASSFEPQGAQYFGPGTRLLVL.

J is TRBJ2-5 and V is TRBV5-6; D is possibly TRBD2 (5 bases). Germline lookup yields CDR1 SGHDT and CDR2 YYEEEE. The CDR3 is 12 residues long. With 2 bases removed from V and 7 bases from J, the gap between germline ends came to 9 bases. Written as DNA, the CDR3 is TGTGCCAGCAGCTTCGGTGCGGGGACCCAGTACTTC. It encodes CASSFGAGTQYF.

The rearrangement links TRBV5-1 to TRBJ1-1; D not resolved. The length of the CDR3 is 15 residues. The V end lost 1 base, the J end lost 0 bases, and 10 bases lay between the germline ends. Per the germline V gene, CDR1 is SGHRS and CDR2 is YFSETQ. CDR3 coding DNA: TGCGCCAGCAGCTTGAGCAGGTTATTGAACACTGAAGCTTTCTTT. This codes for CASSLSRLLNTEAFF. The whole variable domain, remainder taken from reference TRBV5-1 and TRBJ1-1, is KAGVTQTPRYLIKTRGQQVTLSCSPISGHRSVSWYQQTPGQGLQFLFEYFSETQRNKGNFPGRFSGRQFSNSRSEMNVSTLELGDSALYLCASSLSRLLNTEAFFGQGTRLTVV.

The gene calls are TRBV24-1 and TRBJ2-1; 7 bases map to TRBD1. The CDR3 consists of 16 residues. Germline V gives CDR1 KGHDR, CDR2 SFDVKD. Germline trimming cut 4 bases from V and 1 base from J; bases unmatched to any gene: 6. The chain's CDR3 is CATSDPTGASYNEQFF. The DNA for the CDR3 is TGTGCCACCAGTGACCCCACAGGGGCTTCCTACAATGAGCAGTTCTTC.

This clone occurred once. DNA for the CDR3: TGTGCCAGCAGCCGTGGCGGCCTCTCCTACGAGCAGTACTTC. Translating gives CASSRGGLSYEQYF. The V gene is TRBV14, the J gene TRBJ2-7; D is uncertain. CDR3 length: 14 amino acids. In germline, CDR1 is SGHDN, CDR2 FVKESK. Between the trimmed V and J ends, which lost 4 bases and 0 bases, there was a span of 10 bases.

This clone was found once. The genes are TRBV27 and TRBJ1-2; TRBD1 matches at 7 bases. V was pared by 6 bases and J by 3 bases, with 10 bases of the junction left unmatched. CDR3 length equals 15 residues. From germline, CDR1 is MNHEY and CDR2 SMNVEV (reference sequence). CDR3 loop: CASSPGQAPYYGYTF. CDR3 DNA sequence: TGTGCCAGCAGCCCCGGACAGGCCCCCTACTATGGCTACACCTTC.

V is TRBV10-2 and J is TRBJ2-3, with a weak D call TRBD2 (5 bases). V lost 5 bases and J lost 2, with 11 bases in between. Germline CDR1 WSHSY, CDR2 SAAADI. The CDR3 extends over 14 amino acids. The DNA of the CDR3 is TGCGCCAGCAGTAATCCGGGGAACACAGATACGCAGTATTTT. This encodes CASSNPGNTDTQYF.

This chain links TRBV5-1 with TRBJ1-6; TRBD1 matches at 9 bases. Germline V lookup: CDR1 SGHRS, CDR2 YFSETQ. V was pared by 4 bases and J by 8 bases, with 4 bases of the junction left unmatched. The CDR3 contains 14 residues. The CDR3: CASSPGQGYSPLHF. The CDR3 DNA reads TGCGCCAGCAGCCCCGGACAGGGGTATTCACCCCTCCACTTT.